The entry below describes one TCR beta chain. Its specificity is not known. The data originate from a study of T cells in Graves' hyperthyroidism and ophthalmopathy. Amplification yielded TCR beta CDR3 regions, with RNA transcripts as the source. Carried out on the TCR CDR3, a first-round RT-PCR used the HTBI primer set. TCRdb reprocessed the multiplex PCR reads with MiXCR, giving one entry per CDR3 protein. The profile covers some 490,000 distinct CDR3 sequences, with 15% to 20% appearing a single time and approximately 30% taken by the ten largest. The study, taken as a whole, reports: Onset of ophthalmopathy came a median 6.5 months after the model predicted it.

With 2 bases removed from V and 4 bases from J, the gap between germline ends came to 6 bases. This CDR3 spans 12 amino acids. CDR1 and CDR2 from the germline V gene are SGHDN and FVKESK. Under 3 months was the duration of disease in ophthalmopathy patients, who also had a Clinical Activity Score of at least 3 and a NOSPECS grade of at least 4. The sample comprised blood. V is TRBV14 and J is TRBJ2-7, with D uncertain. The sequence came from a woman aged 25 to 45 with Graves' ophthalmopathy. In DNA, the CDR3 is TGTGCCAGCAGCCAATCCCCATACGAGCAGTACTTC. Translation gives CASSQSPYEQYF.